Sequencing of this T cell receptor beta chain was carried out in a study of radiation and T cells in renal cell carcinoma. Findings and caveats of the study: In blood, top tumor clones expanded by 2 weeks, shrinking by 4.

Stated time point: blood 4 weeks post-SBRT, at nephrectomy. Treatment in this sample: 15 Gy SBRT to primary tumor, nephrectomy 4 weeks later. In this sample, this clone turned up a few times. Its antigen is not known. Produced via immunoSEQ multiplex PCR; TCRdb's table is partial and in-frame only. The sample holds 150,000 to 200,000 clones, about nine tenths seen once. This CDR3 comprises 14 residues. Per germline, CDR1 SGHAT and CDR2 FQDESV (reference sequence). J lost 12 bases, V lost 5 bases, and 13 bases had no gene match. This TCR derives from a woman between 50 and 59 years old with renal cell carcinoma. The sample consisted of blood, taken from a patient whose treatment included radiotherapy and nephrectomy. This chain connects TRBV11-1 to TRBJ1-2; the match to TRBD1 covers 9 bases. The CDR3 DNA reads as TGTGCCAGCAGCCCAGAAGGGACAGGGACGGGCAACACCTTC. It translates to CASSPEGTGTGNTF.